This record looks at one T cell receptor (beta chain) sequence and its context. This clonotype came up many times. Its specific antigen is unknown. One base away there is no much larger clone; base qualities are not given. TCR alpha and beta CDR3 regions were amplified with the iRepertoire nested amplicon-rescue multiplex PCR (arm-PCR) platform from RNA. The input for one-step reverse transcription and amplification was roughly 85-400 ng of either tissue mRNA or PBMC total RNA. Following bead purification, Illumina adapters were added through a secondary multiplex PCR, and the libraries were then gel-purified between 200 and 400 bp. Libraries carried internal 6-nucleotide barcodes used for demultiplexing. Sequencing of libraries was performed on an Illumina MiSeq with 2x220 or 2x250 nucleotide paired-end reads. In the source study's methods: Paired reads were merged using FLASH 1.2.11 and aligned with BWA-MEM to the GRCh37 human genome, and TRA and TRB reads were then extracted. For V and J assignment, an IMGT-derived reference of cassette sequences and CDR3 motifs that included pseudogenes was used. Three-frame translation of reads was performed, and productive CDR3s were defined as those with a C...FGXG motif and no stop codons. Unique combinations of V-J cassette pair and CDR3 amino acid sequence were defined as clonotypes. Filtering of reads was based on Hamming distance, with the threshold set by the sequence error rate of each sample in mapped regions. TCRdb reran the public reads through fastp at Q25 and MiXCR, keeping productive beta chains. Records with the same CDR3 protein are collapsed into one entry carrying the most frequent genes and DNA. These V and J calls derive from TCRdb rather than the authors' analysis. The sample includes roughly 100,000 distinct CDR3 sequences, with less than 30% observed a single time. Approximately 43% of the sample is held by the ten biggest clonotypes.

The sample originates from a study of glioma-infiltrating T cells (dated by TCRdb to 2015 to 2016). Regarding the complete study: Glioma tissue, non-neoplastic brain tissue and matched peripheral blood mononuclear cells were used as sources from which TCR alpha- and beta-chain repertoires were sequenced. Three low-grade glioma patients, about 8 primary glioblastoma patients, and three non-glioma patients who contributed non-neoplastic brain tissue made up the paired cohort. Each tissue-infiltrating repertoire was compared with the same patient's peripheral blood repertoire to measure divergence between tissue and blood T-cell populations. Overall results and qualifications from the work: Very few CDR3 sequences were found to be shared between tissue and blood, and this scarcity was attributed to high CDR3 diversity and limited sampling. The group comparisons were based on small numbers of patients: three non-neoplastic, three low-grade glioma and roughly eight glioblastoma patients. In non-neoplastic patients, VJ-independent divergence between tissue and blood fell below expectation, whereas in all gliomas, and especially in low-grade gliomas, the divergence rose above expectation.

Reading the germline V gene (reference sequence) gives CDR1 MNHEY and CDR2 SMNVEV. A distance of 12 bases separates the germline ends of V and J, which lose 5 bases and 1 base respectively. Its CDR3 holds 15 amino acids, cysteine through phenylalanine. Only the CDR3 part of the read is kept: 45 bases, read in frame from the first base. The sequence joins TRBV27 to TRBJ2-4; matching of 6 bases hints at TRBD1 as the D gene. Material: glioma tissue, nonneoplastic brain tissue, or PBMCs (not recorded which). The origin of this receptor is a human donor with low-grade glioma or glioblastoma, undergoing nonglioma brain surgery, or in good health (not recorded which). The DNA sequence is TGTGCCAGCAGTGCAAACAGGGTGGCCAAAAACATTCAGTACTTC. Its coded protein is CASSANRVAKNIQYF.